These 23 T cell receptor beta chains came from one sample sequenced in a study of T cells in Graves' hyperthyroidism and ophthalmopathy. Amplification of TCR beta CDR3 regions was performed using RNA transcripts as template. The primer set for the first-round RT-PCR of the TCR CDR3 was HTBI. One entry per CDR3 protein results from TCRdb running MiXCR on the multiplex PCR reads. The sample holds hundreds of thousands of distinct CDR3 sequences, about 14% seen once. Sequencing input: blood. These TCRs come from a woman under 30 with Graves' hyperthyroidism.

This clonotype was detected many times. The gene calls are TRBV20-1 and TRBJ2-3; D possibly corresponds to TRBD2 (6 bases). CDR3 size: 12 residues. The germline gives CDR1 DFQATT, CDR2 SNEGSKA (reference sequence). Trimming cost V 4 bases and J 6 bases, with 11 bases left between them. CDR3 residues: CSAIGDFDTQYF. CDR3 DNA sequence: TGCAGTGCTATTGGGGACTTTGATACGCAGTATTTT.

The chain is built from TRBV4-2 and TRBJ2-7; D is possibly TRBD2 (6 bases). This CDR3 contains 14 residues. Per the germline V gene, CDR1 is LGHNA and CDR2 is YNFKEQ. Trimming cost V 5 bases and J 7 bases, with 18 bases left between them. The chain's CDR3 is CASSEGSARGEQYF. DNA of the CDR3: TGTGCCAGCAGCGAAGGTAGCGCGCGGGGAGAGCAGTACTTC.

This clonotype was seen ten or more times. The genes are TRBV12-3 or TRBV12-4 and TRBJ1-5; TRBD1 is a possible D gene (5 bases). This CDR3 has 14 amino acids. V dropped 3 bases and J dropped 2 bases, with 8 bases sitting between them. Here the CDR3 DNA reads TGTGCCAGCAGTTTTTCAGGGCGCAATCAGCCCCAGCATTTT. This gives the protein CASSFSGRNQPQHF.

This clonotype was counted at least ten times. The rearrangement joins TRBV20-1 to TRBJ1-2; D call uncertain. Trimming removed 8 bases at V and 5 bases at J, with 12 bases between. The CDR3 contains 11 residues. Germline CDR1 DFQATT, CDR2 SNEGSKA (reference sequence). The CDR3 DNA sequence: TGCAGTCTAGAAACAGAATATGGCTACACCTTC. It translates to CSLETEYGYTF.

This chain joins TRBV19 and TRBJ2-1; D remains unclear. Between the trimmed V and J ends, which lost 6 bases and 6 bases, there was a span of 12 bases. The CDR3 contains 13 residues. Germline V gives CDR1 LNHDA, CDR2 SQIVND (reference sequence). CDR3 nucleotide sequence: TGTGCCAGTAGCAGGTTGGATGCCAATGAGCAGTTCTTC. This codes for CASSRLDANEQFF.

The chain combines TRBV7-9 with TRBJ2-7, with 11 bases identical to TRBD2. Germline assignment: CDR1 SEHNR and CDR2 FQNEAQ (reference sequence). With V trimmed by 11 bases and J by 1 base, 4 bases remained unmatched. This CDR3 comprises 13 residues. The CDR3 reads CAGGLAASYEQYF. CDR3 coding DNA: TGTGCCGGGGGACTAGCGGCGTCCTACGAGCAGTACTTC.

This clonotype was counted a few times. V is TRBV2 and J is TRBJ2-1; 8 positions match TRBD1. The CDR3 has 13 residues. J lost 8 bases, V lost 6 bases, and 6 bases had no gene match. Germline V gene data show CDR1 as SNHLY and CDR2 as FYNNEI. The CDR3 loop reads CASRDRVYDEQFF. For the CDR3, the DNA is TGTGCCAGCAGGGACAGGGTGTATGATGAGCAGTTCTTC.

The V and J genes are TRBV5-8 and TRBJ2-2, with 12 bases fitting TRBD1. V lost 5 bases, J lost 8 bases, and 10 bases stayed unmatched. The CDR3 covers 16 residues. Germline V lookup: CDR1 SGHTS, CDR2 YDEGEE. As DNA, the CDR3 is TGTGCCAGCAGTTTCGGGACAGGGGGCGTTGAAGGGGAGCTGTTTTTT. It specifies CASSFGTGGVEGELFF.

This clonotype occurred many times. This chain joins TRBV20-1 and TRBJ2-7; 11 bases line up with TRBD2. In germline, CDR1 is DFQATT, CDR2 SNEGSKA (reference sequence). Unmatched junction bases numbered 9, after V lost 3 bases and J lost 5 bases. CDR3 length: 15 amino acids. As DNA, the CDR3 is TGCAGTGCTAGGGGGACTAGCGGTTTGGCCCACGAGCAGTACTTC. This translates into CSARGTSGLAHEQYF.

In its sample, this clonotype was seen many times. The chain recombines TRBV27 with TRBJ2-2; D remains unclear. Per germline, CDR1 MNHEY and CDR2 SMNVEV (reference sequence). The CDR3 is made up of 15 amino acids. V shed 3 bases and J shed 6 bases, with 14 bases lying between them. CDR3 nucleotides: TGTGCCAGCAGTTTGTGGGGATTGGGCGCCGGGGAGCTGTTTTTT. It codes for CASSLWGLGAGELFF.

In this sample, this clonotype turned up many times. This chain joins TRBV27 and TRBJ2-7; D remains ambiguous. The CDR3 length is 13 residues. The V gene's germline CDR1 is MNHEY and CDR2 SMNVEV (reference sequence). V shed 4 bases and J shed 2 bases, with 9 bases lying between them. The DNA for the CDR3 is TGTGCCAGCAGTTCCTCCTCCACCTACGAGCAGTACTTC. It encodes CASSSSSTYEQYF.

This clonotype has more than one count but fewer than ten. The gene calls are TRBV30 and TRBJ2-2; D is tentatively TRBD1 or TRBD2 (6 bases each). V was trimmed by 5 bases and J by 1 base, leaving 11 bases between them. CDR1 is GTSNPN and CDR2 is SVGIG in the germline V gene (reference sequence). The CDR3 sequence is 14 residues long. CDR3 loop: CAWWGAVNTGELFF. The CDR3 DNA follows: TGTGCCTGGTGGGGGGCTGTGAACACCGGGGAGCTGTTTTTT. The full variable domain, with the rest looked up from reference TRBV30 and TRBJ2-2, is SQTIHQWPATLVQPVGSPLSLECTVEGTSNPNLYWYRQAAGRGLQLLFYSVGIGQISSEVPQNLSASRPQDRQFILSSKKLLLSDSGFYLCAWWGAVNTGELFFGEGSRLTVL.

This clonotype was counted only a few times. This sequence joins TRBV19 and TRBJ1-5; D may be TRBD1 (5 bases). Looked up from germline, CDR1 is LNHDA and CDR2 is SQIVND (reference sequence). This CDR3 has 14 residues. The V end was cut by 6 bases, the J end by 4 bases, with 13 bases between. CDR3 amino acids: CASSQAGFNQPQHF. CDR3 in DNA: TGTGCCAGTAGCCAGGCAGGGTTTAATCAGCCCCAGCATTTT.

The chain has TRBV7-9 and TRBJ2-1, with TRBD2 as a possible D gene (5 bases). The CDR3 spans 16 residues. Germline V gives CDR1 SEHNR, CDR2 FQNEAQ (reference sequence). V was pared by 5 bases and J by 3 bases, with 17 bases between. The CDR3 here is CASSARASDLYNEQFF. CDR3 bases: TGTGCCAGCAGCGCGAGGGCGAGCGACCTCTACAATGAGCAGTTCTTC.

In its sample, this clonotype was seen many times. CDR3 region: CASSKRGTNQPQHF. CDR3 coding DNA: TGTGCCAGCAGTAAGAGGGGAACCAATCAGCCCCAGCATTTT. The rearrangement joins TRBV6-1 to TRBJ1-5; TRBD1 might be the D (5 bases). The CDR3 is 14 amino acids. The V and J ends lost 5 bases and 3 bases respectively, with 11 bases between them. Germline lookup yields CDR1 MNHNS and CDR2 SASEGT.

The chain recombines TRBV9 with TRBJ2-7, with 7 bases fitting TRBD2. The germline CDR1 and CDR2 sequences are SGDLS and YYNGEE. The CDR3 contains 15 residues. The V segment lost 0 bases and the J segment 1 base; nucleotides outside the gene matches: 4. CDR3 coding DNA: TGTGCCAGCAGCGTAGGGGGGGGAAGATCCTACGAGCAGTACTTC. Protein product: CASSVGGGRSYEQYF.

This clonotype has a count of ten or more. V gene TRBV27 combines with J gene TRBJ2-1; perhaps TRBD2 as D (6 bases). The V end lost 3 bases, the J end lost 5 bases, and 8 bases lay between the germline ends. CDR1 and CDR2 (germline): MNHEY, SMNVEV (reference sequence). The CDR3 runs 13 residues. The CDR3 coding sequence is TGTGCCAGCAGTTTTAGGGAGGACAATGAGCAGTTCTTC. Amino acids: CASSFREDNEQFF.

This clonotype was recorded many times. The rearrangement links TRBV12-3 or TRBV12-4 to TRBJ2-4; TRBD1 agrees at 7 bases. The V and J ends lost 3 bases and 7 bases, in that order; junction bases with no gene match: 6. CDR3 size: 14 residues. The CDR3 is CASSFRDRENIQYF. CDR3 bases: TGTGCCAGCAGTTTCCGGGACAGAGAGAACATTCAGTACTTC.

This clonotype was counted many times. The rearrangement joins TRBV20-1 to TRBJ2-3, with D tentatively TRBD2 (5 bases). With 3 bases removed from V and 2 bases from J, the gap between germline ends came to 15 bases. This CDR3 is built from 15 residues. The germline gives CDR1 DFQATT, CDR2 SNEGSKA (reference sequence). The CDR3 DNA reads TGCAGTGCTAGGCGCGGGTATCAGGACACAGATACGCAGTATTTT. Amino acid sequence: CSARRGYQDTDTQYF.

This clonotype is a singleton in its sample. The CDR3 is CASSTAGSSYNSPLHF. Written as DNA, the CDR3 is TGTGCCAGTAGTACCGCAGGGAGCTCCTATAATTCACCCCTCCACTTT. The chain joins TRBV19 to TRBJ1-6; possibly TRBD1 for D (5 bases). CDR1 LNHDA and CDR2 SQIVND come from the germline V gene (reference sequence). There are 16 residues in the CDR3. Trimming left V 4 bases short and J 0 bases short, with 10 bases between.

This clonotype has a count of ten or more. This chain uses TRBV25-1 with TRBJ1-2; 9 nucleotides line up with TRBD1. The CDR3 extends over 14 amino acids. The trim removed 3 bases at V and 7 bases at J, leaving 6 bases unmatched. CDR1 is MGHDK, CDR2 SYGVNS, per germline. The CDR3 DNA reads TGTGCCAGCAGTGAGGGACAGGGTTTGACTGGCTACACCTTC. It yields the protein CASSEGQGLTGYTF.

Only a few counts were recorded for this clonotype. The gene calls are TRBV6-2 or TRBV6-3 and TRBJ2-2, with D maybe TRBD1 (6 bases). The V gene's germline CDR1 is MNHEY and CDR2 SVGEGT. The CDR3 covers 15 residues. V lost 2 bases, J lost 4 bases, and 11 bases lay in between. The CDR3 nucleotides read TGTGCCAGCAGTTACGTAACAGGGACCACCGGGGAGCTGTTTTTT. This codes for CASSYVTGTTGELFF.

This clonotype showed up many times. CDR3 sequence reads: CASSFRAGTYGYTF. The CDR3 DNA reads as TGTGCCAGCAGTTTCAGGGCGGGCACGTATGGCTACACCTTC. The chain has TRBV12-3 or TRBV12-4 and TRBJ1-2; perhaps TRBD1 as D (5 bases). Deletions cut 3 bases from V and 5 bases from J, with 13 bases between. The CDR3 consists of 14 residues.